This record looks at one T cell receptor (beta chain) sequence and its context. This CDR3 has 13 residues. Germline V lookup: CDR1 ENHRY, CDR2 SYGVKD. Trimming removed 7 bases at V and 4 bases at J, with 13 bases between. This sample was taken from a study of blood T cell repertoires in COVID-19. Study-level information: The samples span acute and convalescent COVID-19 from the United States, Italy and Spain.

Data came from immunoSEQ multiplex PCR; TCRdb stores just in-frame clones and leaves some out. The sample holds roughly 71,000 clones, roughly 80% seen once. The chain employs TRBV10-3 and TRBJ2-5, with D possibly matching TRBD2 (7 bases). The source is a man in his 70s who had recovered from COVID-19. The sequenced sample consisted of peripheral blood. The CDR3 loop is CAITAGEGETQYF. CDR3 nucleotide sequence: TGTGCCATCACCGCAGGGGAGGGAGAGACCCAGTACTTC.